This is a list of T cell receptor beta chains from one sample in a study of T cell responses to AZD1222 COVID-19 vaccine. Produced via immunoSEQ multiplex PCR; TCRdb's table is partial and in-frame only. The sample lists tens of thousands of clones, approximately 88% seen once, with around an eighth in the top ten. Here the sequenced sample was peripheral blood, taken 28 days after the second AZD1222 dose. Every receptor here comes from an adult who received the AZD1222 COVID-19 vaccine. Both conserved end residues are part of each CDR3. Fields, in order: clone size, D gene, J gene, V gene, CDR3 DNA, CDR3 protein. D genes are given only for firm matches. Rows give clone size only sometimes, using once, few, many, or a class for an expanded clone.

- - TRBJ2-1 TRBV3-1/TRBV3-2 TGTGCCAGCAGCCAAGACCCCTTAGAAGGGCCCTACAATGAGCAGTTCTTC CASSQDPLEGPYNEQFF
- - TRBJ1-5 TRBV10-3 TGTGCCATCAGTGATTGGGAGGGAAATCAGCCCCAGCATTTT CAISDWEGNQPQHF
- - TRBJ2-2 TRBV12-5 TGTGCTAGTGGTTTCGTACCAACCGTGGGGGGGGAGCTGTTTTTT CASGFVPTVGGELFF
- - TRBJ1-1 TRBV7-9 TGTGCCAGCAGCTTATATGGCTCGAACACTGAAGCTTTCTTT CASSLYGSNTEAFF
- - TRBJ1-5 TRBV10-3 TGTGCCATCAGTGAGAAGAATCAGCCCCAGCATTTT CAISEKNQPQHF
- - TRBJ2-1 TRBV6-2/TRBV6-3 TGTGCCAGCAGTACCCAGTTGAGAGGGGCCGACAATGAGCAGTTCTTC CASSTQLRGADNEQFF
- - TRBJ2-7 TRBV11-2 TGTGCCAGCAGCCCAGAGGCCGGGAGTGTCTCCTACGAGCAGTACTTC CASSPEAGSVSYEQYF
once - TRBJ1-2 TRBV7-8 TGTGCCAGCAGCTTAGCACAGCCGGTCTATGGCTACACCTTC CASSLAQPVYGYTF
- - TRBJ1-1 TRBV3-1/TRBV3-2 TGTGCCAGCAGCCAAGCAGGGCGTACTGAAGCTTTCTTT CASSQAGRTEAFF
- - TRBJ2-5 TRBV6-5 TGTGCCAGCAGTTACTTTGGGTCCAAGGAGACCCAGTACTTC CASSYFGSKETQYF
- - TRBJ1-1 TRBV5-3 TGTGCCAGAAGCCACATCACGGGTCCCGAGCCCCATGGGGAGGGTGAAGCTTTCTTT CARSHITGPEPHGEGEAFF
- - TRBJ1-2 TRBV25-1 TGTGCCAGCAGTCCCCCTGTGGGAGGCTACACCTTC CASSPPVGGYTF
- TRBD1 TRBJ2-5 TRBV4-1 TGCGCCAGCAGCCAAGGACACGGACAGGGGGCTGTAGAGACCCAGTACTTC CASSQGHGQGAVETQYF
- - TRBJ1-4 TRBV28 TGTGCCAGCAGTTTCCCCGCAACTAATGAAAAACTGTTTTTT CASSFPATNEKLFF
- TRBD1 TRBJ1-2 TRBV27 TGTGCCAGCAGTCTAGGGGGACAGGGACACGCTAACTATGGCTACACCTTC CASSLGGQGHANYGYTF
- - TRBJ1-2 TRBV6-5 TGTGCCAGCAGTTACGGGACGGCTTCATATGGCTACACCTTC CASSYGTASYGYTF
- TRBD1 TRBJ1-2 TRBV5-1 TGCGCCAGCAGGGGACAGGGGAGCTATGGCTACACCTTC CASRGQGSYGYTF
- TRBD2 TRBJ2-1 TRBV6-1 TGTGCCAGCAGTGAAGAAAGGCGGGAGAGGAACAATGAGCAGTTCTTC CASSEERRERNNEQFF
- TRBD1 TRBJ1-1 TRBV16 TGTGCCAGCAGCCAATGGGAGTGGACAGGTGAAGCTTTCTTT CASSQWEWTGEAFF
- - TRBJ2-5 TRBV24-1 TGTGCCACCAGTGATTTAACGAGAGAGACCCAGTACTTC CATSDLTRETQYF
- TRBD1 TRBJ1-1 TRBV28 TGTGCCAGCAGTTATTCAGGGGGACACTTGAACACTGAAGCTTTCTTT CASSYSGGHLNTEAFF
- TRBD1 TRBJ1-6 TRBV4-3 TGCGCCAGCAGCCAAGATAACAGGGGCCCCTCTTATAATTCACCCCTCCACTTT CASSQDNRGPSYNSPLHF
- TRBD2 TRBJ2-1 TRBV19 TGTGCCAGTAGTCCGAGGACTAGCGCCCTCCCAGGGTTCTTC CASSPRTSALPGFF
- - TRBJ1-5 TRBV7-8 TGTGCCAGCAGCGTTTATAATCAGCCCCAGCATTTT CASSVYNQPQHF
- - TRBJ1-2 TRBV4-3 TGCGCCAGCAGCCAAGAGGGCGGAGGCTATGGCTACACCTTC CASSQEGGGYGYTF
- - TRBJ1-4 TRBV3-1/TRBV3-2 TGTGCCAGCAGCCTGGAAGCAACTAATGAAAAACTGTTTTTT CASSLEATNEKLFF
- - TRBJ1-2 TRBV4-3 TGCGCCAGCAGCCAAGGACGGAACAACTATGGCTACACCTTC CASSQGRNNYGYTF
- TRBD2 TRBJ2-2 TRBV7-9 TGTGCCAGCAGCCGAACCGGGACTACTCTCGGGGAGCTGTTTTTT CASSRTGTTLGELFF
- TRBD2 TRBJ2-1 TRBV15 TGTGCCACCAGCAGACTAGCGGCCTACAATGAGCAGTTCTTC CATSRLAAYNEQFF
- TRBD1 TRBJ1-2 TRBV18 TGTGCCAGCTCACGGACAGGGGCAGCCTATGGCTACACCTTC CASSRTGAAYGYTF
- - TRBJ2-5 TRBV3-1/TRBV3-2 TGTGCCAGCAGCCAAGGGGGCCGGGAGACCCAGTACTTC CASSQGGRETQYF
few TRBD1 TRBJ1-3 TRBV10-3 TGTGCCAGTTCCGGGACAGGGGACCGAAACACCATATATTTT CASSGTGDRNTIYF
- TRBD2 TRBJ2-5 TRBV6-2/TRBV6-3 TGTGCCAGCAGTTATTCTCGGACTAGCGGGGCGGAGACCCAGTACTTC CASSYSRTSGAETQYF
- TRBD1 TRBJ2-3 TRBV9 TGTGCCAGCAGCGTAGATCCCTGGTTGGGGGACAGGGGTGCAGATACGCAGTATTTT CASSVDPWLGDRGADTQYF
- TRBD1 TRBJ1-5 TRBV27 TGTGCCAGCAGACAGGGGGCAAGCAATCAGCCCCAGCATTTT CASRQGASNQPQHF
- - TRBJ1-5 TRBV25-1 TGTGCCAGCAGTCGCGAGAGCAATCAGCCCCAGCATTTT CASSRESNQPQHF
- TRBD1 TRBJ1-4 TRBV15 TGTGCCACCAGCAGACCATCGCAGGGGGCCATGGAAAAACTGTTTTTT CATSRPSQGAMEKLFF
- - TRBJ2-1 TRBV6-1 TGTGCCAGCAGTGATCAGGGGTCTTACAATGAGCAGTTCTTC CASSDQGSYNEQFF
- - TRBJ2-2 TRBV4-3 TGCGCCAGCAGCCAGGAGCAACCGGGACTTACGAACACCGGGGAGCTGTTTTTT CASSQEQPGLTNTGELFF
- - TRBJ1-5 TRBV19 TGTGCCAGTAGTATATGGGAGGGCAATCAGCCCCAGCATTTT CASSIWEGNQPQHF
- TRBD1 TRBJ1-6 TRBV11-2 TGTGCCAGCAGAGACCAGGACAGGGGTTATAATTCACCCCTCCACTTT CASRDQDRGYNSPLHF
- TRBD1 TRBJ2-7 TRBV7-8 TGTGCCAGCAGCTCTGACAGGGTCTACGAGCAGTACTTC CASSSDRVYEQYF
- - TRBJ2-7 TRBV7-9 TGTGCCAGCAGCTTAGCTCCCCTCCGTTACGAGCAGTACTTC CASSLAPLRYEQYF
- - TRBJ1-1 TRBV27 TGTGCCAGCAGTTTATCCGTGAACACTGAAGCTTTCTTT CASSLSVNTEAFF
- - TRBJ2-7 TRBV12-3/TRBV12-4 TGTGCCAGCAGTCGGGGGTCATACGAGCAGTACTTC CASSRGSYEQYF
medium-sized TRBD2 TRBJ2-1 TRBV6-5 TGTGCCAGCGTGGGACTAGCGGGGGGTTACAATGAGCAGTTCTTC CASVGLAGGYNEQFF